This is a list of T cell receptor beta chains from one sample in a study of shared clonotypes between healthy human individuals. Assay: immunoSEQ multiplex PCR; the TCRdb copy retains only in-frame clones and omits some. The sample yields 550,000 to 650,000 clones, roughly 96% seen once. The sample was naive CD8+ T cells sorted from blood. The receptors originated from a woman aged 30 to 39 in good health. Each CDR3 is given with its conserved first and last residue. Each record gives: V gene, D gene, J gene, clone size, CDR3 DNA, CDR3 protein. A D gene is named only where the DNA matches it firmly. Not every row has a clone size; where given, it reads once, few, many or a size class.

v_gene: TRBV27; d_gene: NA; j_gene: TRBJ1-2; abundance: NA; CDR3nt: TGTGCCAGCAGTTTGTTTGGGGGTGCACATGGCTACACCTTC; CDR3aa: CASSLFGGAHGYTF
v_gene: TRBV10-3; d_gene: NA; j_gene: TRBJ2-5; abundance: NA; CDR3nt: TGTGCCATCATGACGGACGGTGGAGTGACCCAGTACTTC; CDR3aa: CAIMTDGGVTQYF
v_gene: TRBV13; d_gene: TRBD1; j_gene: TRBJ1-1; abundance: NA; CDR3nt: TGTGCCAGCAGTGTGGACAGGAGGAACACTGAAGCTTTCTTT; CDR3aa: CASSVDRRNTEAFF
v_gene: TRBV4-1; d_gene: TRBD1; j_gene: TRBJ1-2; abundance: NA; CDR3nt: TGCGCCAGCAGCCAGCCGGGACAGGGGGCTTATGGCTACACCTTC; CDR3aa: CASSQPGQGAYGYTF
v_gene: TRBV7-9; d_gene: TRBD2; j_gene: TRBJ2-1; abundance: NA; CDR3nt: TGTGGATCTGTGGGACTAGCGGGGGTAGTACAGTTCTTC; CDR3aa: CGSVGLAGVVQFF
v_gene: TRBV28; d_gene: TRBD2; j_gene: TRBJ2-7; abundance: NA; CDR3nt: TGTGCCAGCAGTTTTGTCCGCGGGAGTAAAGAGCAGTACTTC; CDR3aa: CASSFVRGSKEQYF
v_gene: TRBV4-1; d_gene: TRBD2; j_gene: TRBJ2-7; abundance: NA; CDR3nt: TGCGCCAGCAGCCAAGATGGGGTTCTGGGACTAGCGGGATCTCGGCCGTTCTACGAGCAGTACTTC; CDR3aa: CASSQDGVLGLAGSRPFYEQYF
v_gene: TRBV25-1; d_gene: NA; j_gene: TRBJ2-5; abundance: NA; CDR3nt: TGTGCCAGCAGTGAATACGGGACCGCAGACCATCAAGAGACCCAGTACTTC; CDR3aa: CASSEYGTADHQETQYF
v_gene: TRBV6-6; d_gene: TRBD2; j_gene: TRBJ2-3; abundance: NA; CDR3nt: TGTGCCAGCAGTTACGCAAGCGGGACTAGCACAGATACGCAGTATTTT; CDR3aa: CASSYASGTSTDTQYF
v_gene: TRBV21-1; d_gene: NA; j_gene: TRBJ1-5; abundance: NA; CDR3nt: TGTGCCACCGATCTAAACAGGTTTTTTAATCAGCCCCAGCATTTT; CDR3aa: CATDLNRFFNQPQHF
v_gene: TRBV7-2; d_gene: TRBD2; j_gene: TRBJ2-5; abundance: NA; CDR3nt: TGTGCCAGCAGTCAGACTAGCGGCCAAGAGACCCAGTACTTC; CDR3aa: CASSQTSGQETQYF
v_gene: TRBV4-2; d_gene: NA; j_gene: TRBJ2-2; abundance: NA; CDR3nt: TGTGCCAGCAGCCAAGAGGGCCTGAACACCGGGGAGCTGTTTTTT; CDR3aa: CASSQEGLNTGELFF
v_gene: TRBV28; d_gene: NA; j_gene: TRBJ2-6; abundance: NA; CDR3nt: TGTGCCAGCAGTTTCGTGCCTGGGGCCAACGTCCTGACTTTC; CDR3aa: CASSFVPGANVLTF
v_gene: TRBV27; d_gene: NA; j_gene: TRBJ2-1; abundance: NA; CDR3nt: TGTGCCAGCAGTTTGGGTGTCGATGAGCAGTTCTTC; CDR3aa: CASSLGVDEQFF
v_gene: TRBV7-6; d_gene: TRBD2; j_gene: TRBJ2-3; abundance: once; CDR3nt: TGTGCCAGCAGCCCAGAAGCTAGCGGGAGAGCAGATACGCAGTATTTT; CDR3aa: CASSPEASGRADTQYF
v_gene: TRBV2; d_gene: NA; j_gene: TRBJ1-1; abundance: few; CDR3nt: TGTGCCAGTTGGAGCACTGAAGCTTTCTTT; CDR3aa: CASWSTEAFF